This T cell receptor beta chain was profiled in a study of blood T cell repertoires in COVID-19 (dated by TCRdb to the early 2020s). The study in broad terms: The collaborator samples originated in the United States, Italy and Spain and spanned the acute and convalescent phases of COVID-19. A freely available public database, intended as a resource for researchers studying the immune response to SARS-CoV-2, is where the repertoires were released. Sample metadata almost always included a de-identified subject ID, COVID-19 status, age in years and sex. Where HLA class I and class II types were available, the types were taken from metadata supplied by the sample provider, not from assay-based typing. Samples came from the ongoing ImmuneRACE study (first 160 participants) plus 1,254 subjects from 6 global collaborators. Deeply sampled blood TCRbeta repertoires from subjects exposed to, actively infected with, or recovered from COVID-19 were included in the dataset. The prospective study material was composed of cDNA or gDNA derived from T cells, B-cell-depleted T cells, or PBMCs. General study outcomes and caveats: Clinical and demographic metadata were provided uncurated, with the amount varying by source and participant.

This clone has just one count. Its target antigen remains unknown. No clone much larger than this one lies a single base away; base qualities are absent. Its CDR3 holds 18 amino acids, cysteine through phenylalanine. Just the 54-base CDR3 DNA is kept, in frame starting at base 1. Relative to germline, V is missing 1 base and J is missing 0 bases, with 4 bases of the junction outside any gene match. The germline V gene encodes CDR1 SGHVS and CDR2 FNYEAQ. Each collaborating institution followed its own protocols to collect whole blood in K2EDTA tubes. Collaborator samples were shipped for TCRbeta analysis as frozen whole blood, isolated PBMCs, or DNA extracted from either sample type. TCRbeta CDR3 regions were amplified from genomic DNA by means of the immunoSEQ Assay, a bias-controlled multiplex PCR. Per the source publication's procedure: Nucleated cell counts per sample were estimated from amplification of reference gene primers within the assay. Sequence reads were collapsed and filtered to measure the absolute abundance of every unique TCRbeta CDR3 rearrangement. For each sample, productive Simpson clonality was calculated as the square root of Simpson's diversity index over productive rearrangements. Not all clones reach the TCRdb copy of this immuneACCESS table, which keeps in-frame sequences only. Checked studies attribute under half of the gap to unresolved V genes and leave the rest unexplained. The DNA gave D and trimming, while V, J and clone size come from that table. This sample comprises 65,000 to 75,000 clones, roughly nine tenths of them detected only once. The ten largest clones add up to 3.5% to 5% of the sample.

This receptor was taken from a man between 45 and 60 years old with active COVID-19. Sequencing was performed on peripheral blood. The rearranged chain carries TRBV7-6 and TRBJ2-6; 9 bases in the middle match TRBD2. The CDR3 here reads CASSLELAGSSGANVLTF. DNA sequence: TGTGCCAGCAGCTTAGAACTAGCGGGTAGCTCTGGGGCCAACGTCCTGACTTTC.